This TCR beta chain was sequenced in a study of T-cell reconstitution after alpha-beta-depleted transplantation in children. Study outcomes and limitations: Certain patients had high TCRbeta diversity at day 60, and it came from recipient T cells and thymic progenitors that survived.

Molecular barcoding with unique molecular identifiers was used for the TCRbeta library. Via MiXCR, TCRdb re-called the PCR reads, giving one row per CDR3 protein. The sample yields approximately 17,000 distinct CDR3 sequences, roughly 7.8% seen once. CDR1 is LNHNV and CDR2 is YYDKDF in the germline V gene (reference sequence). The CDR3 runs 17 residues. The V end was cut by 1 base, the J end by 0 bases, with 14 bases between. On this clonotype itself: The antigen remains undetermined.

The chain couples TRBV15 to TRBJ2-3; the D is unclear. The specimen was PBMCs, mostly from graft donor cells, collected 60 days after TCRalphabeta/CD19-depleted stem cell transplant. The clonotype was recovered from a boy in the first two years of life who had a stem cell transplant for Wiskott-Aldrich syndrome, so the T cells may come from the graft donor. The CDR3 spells CATSRVPSAASTDTQYF. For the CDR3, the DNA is TGTGCCACCAGCAGAGTCCCGTCTGCGGCTAGCACAGATACGCAGTATTTT.